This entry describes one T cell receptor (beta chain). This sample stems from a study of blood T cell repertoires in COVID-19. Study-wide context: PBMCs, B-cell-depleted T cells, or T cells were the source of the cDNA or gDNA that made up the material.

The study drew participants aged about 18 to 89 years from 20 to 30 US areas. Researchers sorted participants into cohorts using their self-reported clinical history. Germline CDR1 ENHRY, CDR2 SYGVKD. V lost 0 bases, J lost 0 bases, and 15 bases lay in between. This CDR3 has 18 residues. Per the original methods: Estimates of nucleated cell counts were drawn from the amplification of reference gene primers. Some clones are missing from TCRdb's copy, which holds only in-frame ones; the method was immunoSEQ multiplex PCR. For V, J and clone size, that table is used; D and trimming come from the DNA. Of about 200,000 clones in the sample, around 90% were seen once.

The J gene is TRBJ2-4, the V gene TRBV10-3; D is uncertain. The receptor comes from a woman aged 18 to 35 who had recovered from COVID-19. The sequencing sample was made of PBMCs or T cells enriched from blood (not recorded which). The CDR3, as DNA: TGTGCCATCAGTGAGTCGATTTACCACAGCCCAGCCAAAAACATTCAGTACTTC. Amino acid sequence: CAISESIYHSPAKNIQYF.